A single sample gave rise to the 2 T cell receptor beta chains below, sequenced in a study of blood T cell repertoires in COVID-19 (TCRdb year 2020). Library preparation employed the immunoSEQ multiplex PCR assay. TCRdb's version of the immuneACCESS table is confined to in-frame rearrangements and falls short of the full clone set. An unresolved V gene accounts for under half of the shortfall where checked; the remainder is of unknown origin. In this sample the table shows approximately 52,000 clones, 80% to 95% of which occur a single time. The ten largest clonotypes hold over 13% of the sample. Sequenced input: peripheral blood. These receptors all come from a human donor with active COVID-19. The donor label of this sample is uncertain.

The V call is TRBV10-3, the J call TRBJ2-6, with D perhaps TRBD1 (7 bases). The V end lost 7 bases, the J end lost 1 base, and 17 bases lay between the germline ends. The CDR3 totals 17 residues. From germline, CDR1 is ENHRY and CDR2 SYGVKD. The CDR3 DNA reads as TGTGCCATCATGGGGGGACAGCGTCCATCTGGGGCCAACGTCCTGACTTTC. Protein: CAIMGGQRPSGANVLTF.

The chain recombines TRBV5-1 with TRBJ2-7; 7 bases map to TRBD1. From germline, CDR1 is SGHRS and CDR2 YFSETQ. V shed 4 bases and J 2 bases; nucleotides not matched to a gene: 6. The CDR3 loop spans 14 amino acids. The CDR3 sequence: CASSGRDRAYEQYF. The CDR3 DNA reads TGCGCCAGCAGCGGCCGGGACAGAGCCTACGAGCAGTACTTC.